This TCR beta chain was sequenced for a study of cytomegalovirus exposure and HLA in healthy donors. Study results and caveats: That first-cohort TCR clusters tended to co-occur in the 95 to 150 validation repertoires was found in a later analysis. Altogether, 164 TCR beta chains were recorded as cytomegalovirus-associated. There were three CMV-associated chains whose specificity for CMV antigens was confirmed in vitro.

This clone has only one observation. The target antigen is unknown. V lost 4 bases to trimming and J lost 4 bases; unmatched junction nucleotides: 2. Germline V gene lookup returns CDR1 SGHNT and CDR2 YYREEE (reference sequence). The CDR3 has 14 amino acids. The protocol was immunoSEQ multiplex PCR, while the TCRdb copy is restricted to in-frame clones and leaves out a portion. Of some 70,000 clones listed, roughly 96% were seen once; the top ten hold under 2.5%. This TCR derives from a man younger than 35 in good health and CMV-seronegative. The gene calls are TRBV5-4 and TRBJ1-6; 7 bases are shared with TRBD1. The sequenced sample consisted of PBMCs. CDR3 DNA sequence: TGTGCCAGCAGCCAGGGACAGTATAATTCACCCCTCCACTTT. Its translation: CASSQGQYNSPLHF.